Listed here are 7 T cell receptor beta chains from one sample, sequenced in a study of T cells in narcolepsy. Only in-frame clones appear in the TCRdb table, and some are missing; sequencing was by immunoSEQ multiplex PCR. Of roughly 34,000 clones in the sample, less than 85% were seen once. Material for sequencing was CD45RA- memory CD4+ T cells from PBMCs. The receptors were sampled from a human donor with narcolepsy.

The CDR3 here is CASSLGAQGSQETQYF. DNA of the CDR3: TGCGCCAGCAGCTTGGGAGCCCAGGGCTCTCAAGAGACCCAGTACTTC. J is TRBJ2-5 and V is TRBV5-1, with D maybe TRBD1 (5 bases). CDR3 length equals 16 residues. V lost 0 bases, J lost 2 bases, and 14 bases lay in between. The germline gives CDR1 SGHRS, CDR2 YFSETQ.

The V call is TRBV7-9, the J call TRBJ2-3, with 9 bases lining up with TRBD1. The germline CDR1 and CDR2 sequences are SEHNR and FQNEAQ (reference sequence). J lost 0 bases, V lost 5 bases, and 9 bases had no gene match. The CDR3 sequence is 17 residues long. The CDR3 here is CASSPWTGAISTDTQYF. The DNA of the CDR3 is TGTGCCAGCAGCCCGTGGACAGGGGCGATTAGCACAGATACGCAGTATTTT.

The genes are TRBV5-4 and TRBJ2-2; the match to TRBD2 covers 9 bases. After removal of 4 bases from V and 0 bases from J, the junction contained 1 base not matched to a gene. The CDR3 spans 15 residues. Germline V gives CDR1 SGHNT, CDR2 YYREEE (reference sequence). Here the CDR3 reads CASSRTSANTGELFF. The CDR3 nucleotides are TGTGCCAGCAGCCGGACTAGCGCGAACACCGGGGAGCTGTTTTTT.

The chain recombines TRBV30 with TRBJ1-6, with D uncertain. Trimming left V 1 base short and J 9 bases short, with 7 bases between. The CDR3 runs to 12 residues. Germline CDR1 reads GTSNPN; CDR2 reads SVGIG (reference sequence). The CDR3 region is CAWSAKTSPLHF. As DNA, the CDR3 is TGTGCCTGGAGTGCTAAAACTTCACCCCTCCACTTT.

V and J are TRBV30 and TRBJ1-1; D ambiguous. CDR3 length: 12 residues. Trimming stripped 1 base from V and 1 base from J, with 4 bases between. CDR1 GTSNPN and CDR2 SVGIG come from the germline V gene (reference sequence). The CDR3 DNA reads as TGTGCCTGGAGTGCACAGAACACTGAAGCTTTCTTT. This encodes CAWSAQNTEAFF.

The gene calls are TRBV7-7 and TRBJ2-7, with a possible D match to TRBD2 (5 bases). CDR3 length equals 15 residues. Germline lookup yields CDR1 SSHAT and CDR2 FNYEAQ (reference sequence). CDR3 DNA: TGTGCTAGCAGCTTAGCCGGGATCAGCTCCTACGAGCAGTACGTC. This sequence encodes CASSLAGISSYEQYV.

This chain joins TRBV6-6 and TRBJ2-1, with TRBD1 matching 9 bases. With 6 bases clipped from V and 16 bases from J, the junction kept 10 bases outside the gene matches. Germline V gives CDR1 MNHNY, CDR2 SVGAGI (reference sequence). The CDR3 is made up of 12 amino acids. The CDR3 nucleotides are TGTGCCAGCAGACGCGTCCGGGACAGGGTTTTCTTC. Protein product: CASRRVRDRVFF.